The 10 T cell receptor beta chains below all came from one sample that was sequenced in a study of T cell repertoires in cytomegalovirus infection. Which antigens these TCRs recognize remains unknown. TCRdb reprocessed the reads via MiXCR and lists one record per CDR3 protein. The sample gives 830,000 or so distinct CDR3 sequences, approximately 32% of which show up once; under 15% is in the top ten. The input for sequencing was cultured CD8+ T cells from PBMCs, taken from culture after CMV antigen stimulation. The receptors stem from a human donor in good health (CMV status not recorded). Some clones in this sample may be carry-over from other donors' samples.

This clonotype came up a few times. The chain links TRBV7-6 to TRBJ1-1; no clear D. The CDR3 contains 14 residues. CDR1 and CDR2 (germline): SGHVS, FNYEAQ. Trimming left V 3 bases short and J 2 bases short, with 10 bases between. The DNA of the CDR3 is TGTGCCAGCAGCTTGGGTGATTATAACACTGAAGCTTTCTTT. Translation gives CASSLGDYNTEAFF.

This clonotype was seen repeatedly, ten times or more. In DNA form, the CDR3 reads TGTGCCAGCAGCTTAGCGCTGGGGGAGACCCAGTACTTC. Translation: CASSLALGETQYF. The V call is TRBV7-6, the J call TRBJ2-5; D unclear. V was trimmed by 0 bases and J by 5 bases, leaving 7 bases between them. CDR3 size: 13 residues. The germline CDR1 and CDR2 sequences are SGHVS and FNYEAQ.

V and J are TRBV7-9 and TRBJ2-5; TRBD2 might be the D (6 bases). The CDR3 consists of 15 residues. CDR1 is SEHNR and CDR2 is FQNEAQ in the germline V gene (reference sequence). Trimming shortened V by 5 bases and J by 2 bases, and 15 bases separated the two germline ends. The CDR3 is CASSRPAGGQETQYF. The DNA for the CDR3 is TGTGCCAGCAGCAGACCGGCCGGGGGTCAAGAGACCCAGTACTTC.

The chain is built from TRBV7-2 and TRBJ1-4; possibly TRBD1 for D (5 bases). Germline lookup yields CDR1 SGHTA and CDR2 FQGNSA. This CDR3 spans 15 amino acids. V lost 2 bases to trimming and J lost 7 bases, with 14 bases between them. As DNA, the CDR3 is TGTGCCAGCAGCTTATATTTTTGGGACCCTGAAAAACTGTTTTTT. It translates to CASSLYFWDPEKLFF.

This clonotype was recorded only once. The J gene is TRBJ2-7, the V gene TRBV6-2 or TRBV6-3; TRBD1 agrees at 8 bases. The CDR3 spans 14 residues. The V gene end was trimmed by 4 bases and the J gene end by 6 bases; junction bases not matched to a gene: 8. CDR1 and CDR2 from the germline V gene are MNHEY and SVGEGT. The CDR3, as DNA: TGTGCCAGCAGTTGGCAGGGGGCAGTGGCCGAGCAGTACGTC. Protein sequence: CASSWQGAVAEQYV.

The chain has TRBV20-1 and TRBJ1-2; D is uncertain. The length of the CDR3 is 12 residues. The V and J ends lost 8 bases and 0 bases respectively, with 10 bases between them. CDR1 is DFQATT, CDR2 SNEGSKA, per germline (reference sequence). CDR3 residues: CSPLVANYGYTF. In nucleotides, the CDR3 is TGCAGTCCGTTGGTGGCTAACTATGGCTACACCTTC.

This clonotype was counted only a few times. The chain uses TRBV7-9 and TRBJ1-1, with D unclear. From germline, CDR1 is SEHNR and CDR2 FQNEAQ (reference sequence). V gave up 2 bases and J gave up 7 bases, with 8 bases separating them. This CDR3 spans 12 amino acids. The CDR3 loop is CASSLPRREAFF. The CDR3, as DNA: TGTGCCAGCAGCTTACCCCGACGTGAAGCTTTCTTT.

This clonotype was detected only a few times. J is TRBJ2-7 and V is TRBV7-9; TRBD1 matches 7 bases. J lost 4 bases, V lost 5 bases, and 5 bases had no gene match. Germline V gene data show CDR1 as SEHNR and CDR2 as FQNEAQ (reference sequence). The CDR3 consists of 13 residues. The DNA of the CDR3 is TGTGCCAGCAGCGGTAGGACAGGTTACGAGCAGTACGTC. Protein sequence: CASSGRTGYEQYV.

The rearrangement joins TRBV27 to TRBJ2-1, with TRBD1 identical over 9 bases. The J segment lost 6 bases and the V segment lost 5 bases, leaving 14 bases of the junction unmatched. This CDR3 is 17 amino acids long. Per the germline V gene, CDR1 is MNHEY and CDR2 is SMNVEV (reference sequence). The CDR3 nucleotides read TGTGCCAGCAGTCCCAAACCTCCAGGGACAGGGATCAATGAGCAGTTCTTC. Translated, it gives CASSPKPPGTGINEQFF.

This chain links TRBV12-5 with TRBJ2-2; D remains ambiguous. V lost 0 bases to trimming and J lost 2 bases, with 16 bases between them. The CDR3 runs 18 residues. Germline-derived CDR1 and CDR2 are LGHNT and FRNRAP. CDR3 amino acids: CASGLVRRTYDNTGELFF. CDR3 in DNA: TGTGCTAGTGGTTTGGTGCGGAGAACTTACGATAACACCGGGGAGCTGTTTTTT. Full variable domain (remainder filled in from reference TRBV12-5 and TRBJ2-2): DARVTQTPRHKVTEMGQEVTMRCQPILGHNTVFWYRQTMMQGLELLAYFRNRAPLDDSGMPKDRFSAEMPDATLATLKIQPSEPRDSAVYFCASGLVRRTYDNTGELFFGEGSRLTVL.